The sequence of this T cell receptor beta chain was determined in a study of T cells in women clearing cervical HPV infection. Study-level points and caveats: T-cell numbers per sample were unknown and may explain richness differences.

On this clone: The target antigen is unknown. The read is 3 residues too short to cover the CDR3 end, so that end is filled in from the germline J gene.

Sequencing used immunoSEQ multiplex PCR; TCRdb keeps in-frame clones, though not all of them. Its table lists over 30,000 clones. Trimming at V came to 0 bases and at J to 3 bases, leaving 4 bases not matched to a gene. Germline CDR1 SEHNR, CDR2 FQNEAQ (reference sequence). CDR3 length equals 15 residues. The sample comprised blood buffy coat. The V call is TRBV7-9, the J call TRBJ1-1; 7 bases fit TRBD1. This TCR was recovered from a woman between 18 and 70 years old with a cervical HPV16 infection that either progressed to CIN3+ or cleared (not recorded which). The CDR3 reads CASSLAGTVHTEAFF. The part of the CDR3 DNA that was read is TGTGCCAGCAGCTTAGCCGGGACAGTTCACACTGAA.